Sequencing of this T cell receptor (beta chain) was carried out in a study of cytomegalovirus exposure and HLA in healthy donors. For the study at large: Earlier, fewer than 130 million unique TCR beta sequences were recovered from around 180 million T cells by an analysis.

The PCR employed 60 Vbeta primers together with 13 Jbeta primers. The data were produced by immunoSEQ multiplex PCR, yet TCRdb's version contains in-frame clones alone and is incomplete. The table includes around 140,000 clones, around 80% detected once. Trimming removed 2 bases from V and 2 bases from J; junction bases left unmatched: 7. Germline assignment: CDR1 MDHEN and CDR2 SYDVKM. The CDR3 runs 17 residues. Only one count was recorded for this clone. This TCR was sampled from a female donor in good health and CMV-seronegative. Specimen: PBMCs. The rearrangement uses TRBV28 and TRBJ1-5, with TRBD1 identical over 9 bases. The CDR3 protein is CASSLVQGARGNQPQHF. In nucleotides, the CDR3 is TGTGCCAGCAGTTTAGTACAGGGGGCGCGAGGCAATCAGCCCCAGCATTTT.